The T cell receptor beta chain under discussion was sequenced for a study of T cell changes during pregnancy in multiple sclerosis. CDR1 is MNHNS and CDR2 is SASEGT in the germline V gene. CDR3 length equals 15 residues. The J segment lost 3 bases and the V segment lost 6 bases, leaving 9 bases of the junction unmatched. Profiled with immunoSEQ multiplex PCR; TCRdb holds only in-frame clones, not every one. The sample lists tens of thousands of clones, roughly 93% occurring once. This receptor was taken from a female donor with multiple sclerosis, enrolled in a pregnancy study. This chain links TRBV6-1 with TRBJ1-1; 8 bases are shared with TRBD1. The sample consisted of peripheral blood, taken in the third trimester of pregnancy. CDR3 amino acids: CASRGHRGVDTEAFF. The CDR3 DNA reads TGTGCCAGCAGAGGACACAGGGGGGTGGACACTGAAGCTTTCTTT.